The following is a TCR beta chain sequence with its context. The CDR3 extends over 11 amino acids. The V gene lost 3 bases and the J gene lost 4 bases, with 5 bases spanning the gap. The V gene's germline CDR1 is SGHKS and CDR2 YYEKEE (reference sequence). These data belong to a study of blood T cell repertoires in COVID-19. Study-wide background: Material from acute and convalescent COVID-19 was sourced from the United States, Italy and Spain.

Measured with immunoSEQ multiplex PCR; TCRdb has only the in-frame clones, and not every one. The sample contains approximately 71,000 clones, roughly 86% of which appear only once. The chain combines TRBV5-5 with TRBJ2-7, with unresolved D. This receptor was obtained from a man aged 50 to 59 with acute or convalescent COVID-19. The source material was peripheral blood. This CDR3 is CASSSRYEQYF. CDR3 nucleotide sequence: TGTGCCAGCAGCTCGCGTTACGAGCAGTACTTC.